These 15 T cell receptor beta chains were all obtained from the same sample, sequenced in a study of somatic mutations in cytotoxic T cells in rheumatoid arthritis. TCRdb keeps only in-frame clones here, not all; method: immunoSEQ multiplex PCR. Found here are 15,000 to 20,000 clones, approximately 80% of them singletons; the top ten hold 9.5% to 12%. The specimen sequenced was CD8+ T cells sorted from blood. These receptor sequences come from a man between 18 and 29 years old with rheumatoid arthritis.

This clone was seen only once. The J gene is TRBJ2-7, the V gene TRBV27; D call uncertain. The CDR3 is 14 amino acids. V was pared by 2 bases and J by 2 bases, with 10 bases between. Germline V gene lookup returns CDR1 MNHEY and CDR2 SMNVEV (reference sequence). In DNA form, the CDR3 reads TGTGCCAGCAGTTTAAGGCTGGGCACCTACGAGCAGTACTTC. Protein sequence: CASSLRLGTYEQYF.

V is TRBV7-2 and J is TRBJ1-3; maybe TRBD1 (6 bases). Trimming left V 1 base short and J 3 bases short, with 13 bases between. In germline, CDR1 is SGHTA, CDR2 FQGNSA. The CDR3 is 16 amino acids. CDR3 nucleotides: TGTGCCAGCAGCTTAGGGTTAGGGGGAGGTGGAAACACCATATATTTT. It yields the protein CASSLGLGGGGNTIYF.

The rearrangement links TRBV30 to TRBJ2-3, with 7 positions matching TRBD1. CDR3 length equals 14 residues. J gave up 0 bases and V 2 bases, and 2 bases lay outside the gene matches. Germline V gene data show CDR1 as GTSNPN and CDR2 as SVGIG (reference sequence). CDR3 bases: TGTGCCTGGAGTCGGGACAGCAGCACAGATACGCAGTATTTT. This gives the protein CAWSRDSSTDTQYF.

This clone was picked up one time. V gene TRBV10-3 combines with J gene TRBJ1-1; TRBD1 agrees at 7 bases. V dropped 0 bases and J dropped 4; count of bases not matched to a gene: 2. The CDR3 runs 14 residues. The germline V gene has CDR1 ENHRY and CDR2 SYGVKD. Here the CDR3 DNA reads TGTGCCATCAGTGAGTCGAGGGGGCTCACTGAAGCTTTCTTT. It is translated as CAISESRGLTEAFF.

This clone turned up a few times. At one end, the junction sequence differs from germline, possibly due to a read error. The J gene is TRBJ2-2, the V gene TRBV13; D remains ambiguous. The germline V gene has CDR1 PRHDT and CDR2 FYEKMQ (reference sequence). The CDR3 sequence is 11 residues long. The CDR3 protein is CASSNNGELFF. The CDR3 DNA follows: TGTGCCAGCAGTAACAACGGGGAGCTGTTTTTT. The whole variable domain, remainder taken from reference TRBV13 and TRBJ2-2, is AAGVIQSPRHLIKEKRETATLKCYPIPRHDTVYWYQQGPGQDPQFLISFYEKMQSDKGSIPDRFSAQQFSDYHSELNMSSLELGDSALYFCASSNNGELFFGEGSRLTVL.

This clone was seen only once. The chain carries TRBV30 and TRBJ1-6, with D perhaps TRBD1 (5 bases). Looked up from germline, CDR1 is GTSNPN and CDR2 is SVGIG (reference sequence). Trimming cost V 4 bases and J 7 bases, with 14 bases left between them. CDR3 length equals 14 residues. The DNA of the CDR3 is TGTGCCTGGACCCCCGGGACGGAAAATTCACCCCTCCACTTT. It yields the protein CAWTPGTENSPLHF.

The chain couples TRBV28 to TRBJ1-1; 7 nucleotides align to TRBD1. The V and J ends lost 2 bases and 7 bases, in that order; junction bases with no gene match: 4. This CDR3 is built from 13 residues. Germline V gene sequence: CDR1 MDHEN, CDR2 SYDVKM. This chain's CDR3 is CASSLKGTDEAFF. For the CDR3, the DNA is TGTGCCAGCAGTTTAAAGGGGACAGATGAAGCTTTCTTT.

The V gene is TRBV2, the J gene TRBJ2-5; TRBD2 matches 10 bases. The CDR3 spans 18 residues. CDR1 and CDR2 (germline): SNHLY, FYNNEI. The J segment lost 5 bases and the V segment lost 2 bases, leaving 14 bases of the junction unmatched. The DNA of the CDR3 is TGTGCCAGCAGTGAAAGGGTTTTGTGGCTAGCGGGGGCGGAGACCCAGTACTTC. It codes for CASSERVLWLAGAETQYF.

The chain links TRBV9 to TRBJ2-3; possibly TRBD2 for D (7 bases). Looked up from germline, CDR1 is SGDLS and CDR2 is YYNGEE. Trimming took off 0 bases at V and 3 bases at J, with 20 bases between the two ends. This CDR3 comprises 18 residues. The CDR3 region has the DNA TGTGCCAGCAGCGTAGGTCCTGAGGGGGGGGTGCGAACAGATACGCAGTATTTT. Translation gives CASSVGPEGGVRTDTQYF.

The CDR3 loop is CASSLRDNPYEQYF. CDR3 nucleotides: TGTGCCAGCAGCCTTCGGGACAACCCCTACGAGCAGTACTTC. V usage is TRBV5-4 and J usage is TRBJ2-7; D may be TRBD1 (6 bases). The germline V and J ends were trimmed by 4 bases and 2 bases, with 13 bases remaining between them. Germline V gene sequence: CDR1 SGHNT, CDR2 YYREEE (reference sequence). The CDR3 covers 14 residues.

The CDR3 DNA reads TGTGCCAGCAGTTCCCCTCTGGACAGGGGGCGTGCAGATACGCAGTATTTT. It codes for CASSSPLDRGRADTQYF. The chain links TRBV28 to TRBJ2-3, with 11 bases matching TRBD1. The CDR3 has 17 residues. The germline gives CDR1 MDHEN, CDR2 SYDVKM. V shed 4 bases, J shed 4 bases, and the junction held 10 bases outside the gene matches.

This chain connects TRBV7-6 to TRBJ2-7; 7 bases align to TRBD1. The CDR3 covers 14 residues. Germline trimming cut 5 bases from V and 5 bases from J; bases unmatched to any gene: 9. CDR1 and CDR2 (germline): SGHVS, FNYEAQ. CDR3 residues: CASSPRDSLDEQYF. As DNA, the CDR3 is TGTGCCAGCAGCCCACGGGACAGTCTCGACGAGCAGTACTTC.

The chain links TRBV27 to TRBJ1-5; tentative D call: TRBD1 (6 bases). The V and J ends lost 5 bases and 2 bases respectively, with 13 bases between them. CDR3 length equals 15 residues. From germline, CDR1 is MNHEY and CDR2 SMNVEV (reference sequence). CDR3 DNA sequence: TGTGCCAGCAGTATTACCAGGGGAGGCAATCAGCCCCAGCATTTT. Encoded protein: CASSITRGGNQPQHF.

The J gene is TRBJ1-2, the V gene TRBV5-1, with 8 bases matching TRBD1. Trimming removed 4 bases from V and 7 bases from J; junction bases left unmatched: 9. The CDR3 covers 14 residues. The germline V gene has CDR1 SGHRS and CDR2 YFSETQ. The CDR3 nucleotides are TGCGCCAGCAGCCCTAGGACAGGGTTCAGTGGCTACACCTTC. This gives the protein CASSPRTGFSGYTF. Combining the CDR3 with reference TRBV5-1 and TRBJ1-2 gives the whole variable domain KAGVTQTPRYLIKTRGQQVTLSCSPISGHRSVSWYQQTPGQGLQFLFEYFSETQRNKGNFPGRFSGRQFSNSRSEMNVSTLELGDSALYLCASSPRTGFSGYTFGSGTRLTVV.

The V and J genes are TRBV5-6 and TRBJ2-7; D gene uncertain. Germline CDR1 reads SGHDT; CDR2 reads YYEEEE. The V gene lost 4 bases and the J gene lost 1 base, with 12 bases spanning the gap. The CDR3 has 14 amino acids. CDR3 sequence reads: CASSPPGGSYEQYF. DNA for the CDR3: TGTGCCAGCAGCCCCCCCGGCGGATCCTACGAGCAGTACTTC.